One and the same sample provided the 30 T cell receptor beta chains below, sequenced in a study of blood T cell repertoires in COVID-19. The repertoire was sequenced with immunoSEQ multiplex PCR; TCRdb's copy has only in-frame clones and lacks some. The sample consists of roughly 240,000 clones, about 82% of them appearing once. The specimen sequenced was peripheral blood. The receptor source for this set is an elderly woman with COVID-19, enrolled during active disease.

The chain recombines TRBV3-1 (or the pseudogene TRBV3-2) with TRBJ1-5; maybe TRBD1 (6 bases). The V and J ends lost 5 bases and 4 bases respectively, with 15 bases between them. In germline, CDR1 is LGHDT, CDR2 YNNKEL (reference sequence). The CDR3 has 15 amino acids. This chain's CDR3 is CASSSQGEGNQPQHF. CDR3 bases: TGTGCCAGCAGCTCACAGGGAGAAGGAAATCAGCCCCAGCATTTT.

In its sample, this clone was seen once. J is TRBJ2-1 and V is TRBV30, with D possibly TRBD2 on 5 matching bases. Germline V gives CDR1 GTSNPN, CDR2 SVGIG (reference sequence). The CDR3 loop spans 13 amino acids. The V gene lost 5 bases and the J gene lost 9 bases, with 17 bases spanning the gap. CDR3 coding DNA: TGTGCCTGGCCTCCGACGGGGATAATTGAGCAGTTCTTC. Encoded protein: CAWPPTGIIEQFF.

V is TRBV3-1 (or the pseudogene TRBV3-2) and J is TRBJ1-2; 8 bases map to TRBD1. The trim removed 4 bases at V and 1 base at J, leaving 11 bases unmatched. Germline CDR1 and CDR2: LGHDT and YNNKEL (reference sequence). The CDR3 contains 17 residues. In nucleotides, the CDR3 is TGTGCCAGCAGCCCCACGTGGCAGGGGGCCCTTAACTATGGCTACACCTTC. This translates into CASSPTWQGALNYGYTF.

The CDR3 DNA reads as TGTGCCAGCAGCCTAAGGACAGACGGCTACACCTTC. This codes for CASSLRTDGYTF. The chain couples TRBV3-1 (or the pseudogene TRBV3-2) to TRBJ1-2; D might be TRBD1 (6 bases). The CDR3 contains 12 residues. V dropped 4 bases and J dropped 8 bases, with 11 bases sitting between them. Germline V gene lookup returns CDR1 LGHDT and CDR2 YNNKEL (reference sequence).

This chain links TRBV5-1 with TRBJ2-7, with 7 bases that match TRBD1. This CDR3 contains 14 residues. Germline V gene sequence: CDR1 SGHRS, CDR2 YFSETQ. The J segment lost 0 bases and the V segment lost 4 bases, leaving 4 bases of the junction unmatched. The CDR3 loop is CASSRGQDSYEQYF. As DNA, the CDR3 is TGCGCCAGCAGCCGTGGACAGGACTCCTACGAGCAGTACTTC.

This clone has only one observation. The chain is built from TRBV19 and TRBJ2-1, with 9 bases fitting TRBD1. Germline trimming cut 4 bases from V and 6 bases from J; bases unmatched to any gene: 10. Germline-derived CDR1 and CDR2 are LNHDA and SQIVND (reference sequence). This CDR3 spans 16 amino acids. The CDR3 sequence: CASSTHLGQGFNEQFF. The CDR3, as DNA: TGTGCCAGTAGTACCCACCTGGGACAGGGTTTCAATGAGCAGTTCTTC.

V is TRBV5-6 and J is TRBJ2-3; TRBD1 matches 9 bases. The CDR3 is 15 residues long. CDR1 SGHDT and CDR2 YYEEEE come from the germline V gene. J gave up 0 bases and V 4 bases, and 3 bases lay outside the gene matches. In DNA, the CDR3 is TGTGCCAGCAGCCTGGGACAGGGTAGCACAGATACGCAGTATTTT. This translates into CASSLGQGSTDTQYF. The full variable domain, completed using reference TRBV5-6 and TRBJ2-3, is DAGVTQSPTHLIKTRGQQVTLRCSPKSGHDTVSWYQQALGQGPQFIFQYYEEEERQRGNFPDRFSGHQFPNYSSELNVNALLLGDSALYLCASSLGQGSTDTQYFGPGTRLTVL.

This rearrangement joins TRBV10-3 to TRBJ1-3; D is unclear. Trimming removed 3 bases at V and 6 bases at J, with 12 bases between. This CDR3 spans 14 amino acids. Germline lookup yields CDR1 ENHRY and CDR2 SYGVKD. The CDR3 DNA reads as TGTGCCATCAGTGATGGAGACCCTGAAAACACCATATATTTT. Protein: CAISDGDPENTIYF.

V is TRBV6-6 and J is TRBJ1-1; D perhaps matches TRBD1 (5 bases). The V gene lost 2 bases and the J gene lost 0 bases, with 13 bases spanning the gap. Germline lookup yields CDR1 MNHNY and CDR2 SVGAGI (reference sequence). The CDR3 has 16 amino acids. The CDR3 bases are TGTGCCAGCAGTTACGGGGGGATAGAGCTGAACACTGAAGCTTTCTTT. Translation: CASSYGGIELNTEAFF.

The V gene is TRBV27, the J gene TRBJ1-5; D perhaps matches TRBD1 (6 bases). The CDR3 spans 15 residues. CDR1 is MNHEY, CDR2 SMNVEV, per germline (reference sequence). The germline V and J ends were trimmed by 3 bases and 2 bases, with 11 bases remaining between them. CDR3 in DNA: TGTGCCAGCAGTTTGCGGGGGCAAGGCAATCAGCCCCAGCATTTT. Translated: CASSLRGQGNQPQHF.

This clone appeared a single time. The chain joins TRBV7-8 to TRBJ2-1; 11 bases align to TRBD2. The CDR3 covers 14 residues. The germline V gene encodes CDR1 SGHVS and CDR2 FQNEAQ. Trimming at V came to 3 bases and at J to 7 bases, leaving 2 bases not matched to a gene. The CDR3 nucleotides are TGTGCCAGCAGCTTTAGCGGGGGGGGAAATGAGCAGTTCTTC. Translating it yields CASSFSGGGNEQFF.

V is TRBV5-1 and J is TRBJ1-5; the D gene is possibly TRBD1 (6 bases). Germline assignment: CDR1 SGHRS and CDR2 YFSETQ. V lost 4 bases, J lost 3 bases, and 14 bases lay in between. The CDR3 contains 15 residues. The CDR3 reads CASSKTGASNQPQHF. The CDR3, as DNA: TGCGCCAGCAGCAAGACAGGAGCGTCCAATCAGCCCCAGCATTTT.

As for this clone: Other DNA sequences in the sample encode the same CDR3. V usage is TRBV7-2 and J usage is TRBJ2-2, with D perhaps TRBD1 (5 bases). This CDR3 comprises 13 residues. Germline-derived CDR1 and CDR2 are SGHTA and FQGNSA. V was shortened by 6 bases and J by 2 bases, with 7 bases between the two germline ends. Written as DNA, the CDR3 is TGTGCCAGCAGGACAGATAACACCGGGGAGCTGTTTTTT. Amino acid sequence: CASRTDNTGELFF.

The chain joins TRBV24-1 to TRBJ1-2; 8 nucleotides match TRBD1. This CDR3 spans 14 amino acids. J was trimmed by 4 bases and V by 5 bases; bases with no gene match: 5. The germline CDR1 and CDR2 sequences are KGHDR and SFDVKD. In nucleotides, the CDR3 is TGTGCCACCAGTGGGACAGGGCCGACCTATGGCTACACCTTC. This encodes CATSGTGPTYGYTF.

This chain uses TRBV5-5 with TRBJ1-1; 9 bases map to TRBD1. Germline CDR1 reads SGHKS; CDR2 reads YYEKEE (reference sequence). Trimming cost V 4 bases and J 10 bases; bases outside gene matches: 5. The CDR3 consists of 12 residues. The chain's CDR3 is CASSPLDRGAFF. CDR3 nucleotides: TGTGCCAGCAGCCCCCTGGACAGGGGAGCTTTCTTT.

V usage is TRBV11-2 and J usage is TRBJ2-5, with unresolved D. The germline V gene has CDR1 SGHAT and CDR2 FQNNGV. V dropped 5 bases and J dropped 3 bases, with 10 bases sitting between them. The length of the CDR3 is 13 residues. The CDR3: CASSRNREETQYF. CDR3 nucleotides: TGTGCCAGCAGCCGTAACAGAGAAGAGACCCAGTACTTC.

The rearrangement uses TRBV10-1 and TRBJ2-5, with D maybe TRBD1 (6 bases). V gave up 0 bases and J gave up 5 bases, with 13 bases separating them. The CDR3 has 15 amino acids. CDR1 is WNHNN, CDR2 SYGVQD, per germline (reference sequence). In nucleotides, the CDR3 is TGCGCCAGCAGTGAGTCTCAGGGGATTTGGGAGACCCAGTACTTC. Its translation: CASSESQGIWETQYF.

The chain has TRBV15 and TRBJ1-4; 7 bases map to TRBD1. The V gene end was trimmed by 5 bases and the J gene end by 8 bases; junction bases not matched to a gene: 8. CDR1 is LNHNV and CDR2 is YYDKDF in the germline V gene (reference sequence). The CDR3 runs to 14 residues. CDR3 loop: CATSFRQGREKLFF. In DNA, the CDR3 is TGTGCCACCAGCTTCCGACAGGGTCGGGAAAAACTGTTTTTT.

J is TRBJ1-1 and V is TRBV6-6; 7 bases fit TRBD1. The CDR3 has 12 amino acids. CDR1 and CDR2 (germline): MNHNY, SVGAGI (reference sequence). Trimming took 6 bases from V and 6 from J; bases not matched to a gene: 4. CDR3 amino acids: CASSRGAAEAFF. The CDR3 DNA sequence: TGTGCCAGCAGCAGGGGGGCCGCTGAAGCTTTCTTT.

The rearrangement uses TRBV7-2 and TRBJ1-4; maybe TRBD1 (5 bases). Germline V gene data show CDR1 as SGHTA and CDR2 as FQGNSA. This CDR3 contains 15 residues. V shed 1 base and J shed 6 bases, with 12 bases lying between them. DNA for the CDR3: TGTGCCAGCAGCTTAGTGGGGGGTGGGTATGAAAAACTGTTTTTT. Translating it yields CASSLVGGGYEKLFF.

V and J are TRBV10-1 and TRBJ1-1, with D tentatively TRBD1 (5 bases). The CDR3 loop spans 14 amino acids. CDR1 and CDR2 from the germline V gene are WNHNN and SYGVQD (reference sequence). The V end lost 5 bases, the J end lost 5 bases, and 15 bases lay between the germline ends. For the CDR3, the DNA is TGCGCCAGCAGTTTATCAACAGGCGGTACTGAAGCTTTCTTT. It is translated as CASSLSTGGTEAFF.

The genes are TRBV5-7 and TRBJ1-2; TRBD1 matches at 9 bases. TRBV5-7 is an open reading frame, and its role is uncertain. The length of the CDR3 is 13 residues. V lost 4 bases, J lost 8 bases, and 6 bases stayed unmatched. The CDR3 spells CASSPGTGWGYTF. In DNA form, the CDR3 reads TGTGCCAGCAGCCCCGGGACAGGGTGGGGCTACACCTTC.

This chain links TRBV6-5 with TRBJ1-1; D unclear. The V end lost 5 bases, the J end lost 1 base, and 11 bases lay between the germline ends. The CDR3 spans 14 residues. Germline V lookup: CDR1 MNHEY, CDR2 SVGAGI. The CDR3 sequence is CASSPRGGNTEAFF. Written as DNA, the CDR3 is TGTGCCAGCAGTCCCCGGGGTGGGAACACTGAAGCTTTCTTT.

The chain combines TRBV2 with TRBJ2-1; 9 nucleotides line up with TRBD1. CDR1 and CDR2 from the germline V gene are SNHLY and FYNNEI. The trim removed 5 bases at V and 8 bases at J, leaving 1 base unmatched. The CDR3 consists of 12 residues. CDR3 sequence reads: CASSRQGDEQFF. CDR3 sequence (DNA): TGTGCCAGCAGTAGACAGGGGGATGAGCAGTTCTTC.

This chain joins TRBV2 and TRBJ1-4, with TRBD1 matching 9 bases. The germline V gene encodes CDR1 SNHLY and CDR2 FYNNEI. V lost 6 bases, J lost 4 bases, and 3 bases stayed unmatched. This CDR3 region has 14 residues. This CDR3 is CASRTGGSNEKLFF. In nucleotides, the CDR3 is TGTGCCAGCAGGACAGGGGGTAGTAATGAAAAACTGTTTTTT.

The chain carries TRBV19 and TRBJ1-1; 9 bases fit TRBD1. V shed 3 bases, J shed 5 bases, and the junction held 7 bases outside the gene matches. The CDR3 has 15 amino acids. Germline V gene data show CDR1 as LNHDA and CDR2 as SQIVND (reference sequence). CDR3 residues: CASSMGQGGWTEAFF. As DNA, the CDR3 is TGTGCCAGTAGTATGGGACAGGGTGGGTGGACTGAAGCTTTCTTT.

V usage is TRBV7-9 and J usage is TRBJ1-1, with a weak D call TRBD1 (6 bases). The CDR3 extends over 14 amino acids. The V end lost 5 bases, the J end lost 3 bases, and 13 bases lay between the germline ends. The germline V gene has CDR1 SEHNR and CDR2 FQNEAQ (reference sequence). CDR3 amino acids: CASSPRTVDTEAFF. The DNA for the CDR3 is TGTGCCAGCAGCCCCCGGACAGTGGACACTGAAGCTTTCTTT.

The V call is TRBV3-1 (or the pseudogene TRBV3-2), the J call TRBJ1-4; no clear D gene. Trimming removed 2 bases at V and 3 bases at J, with 13 bases between. The CDR3 is made up of 16 amino acids. Per the germline V gene, CDR1 is LGHDT and CDR2 is YNNKEL (reference sequence). DNA of the CDR3: TGTGCCAGCAGCCAAAGGGCTCCGGGAGCTAATGAAAAACTGTTTTTT. As protein: CASSQRAPGANEKLFF.

The rearrangement joins TRBV9 to TRBJ1-1; D may be TRBD1 (5 bases). CDR3 length equals 14 residues. CDR1 and CDR2 (germline): SGDLS, YYNGEE. V was clipped by 4 bases and J by 4 bases, with 14 bases between them. The CDR3 reads CASSRLEGRTEAFF. CDR3 DNA sequence: TGTGCCAGCAGCAGATTGGAGGGGCGCACTGAAGCTTTCTTT.

This clone was recorded a few times. The rearrangement links TRBV2 to TRBJ1-6; 9 nucleotides agree with TRBD1. CDR1 SNHLY and CDR2 FYNNEI come from the germline V gene. The CDR3 is made up of 17 amino acids. With V trimmed by 6 bases and J by 10 bases, 16 bases remained unmatched. The CDR3 nucleotides read TGTGCCAGCAGGCGCAACTTATACCGGGACAGGGTATCACCCCTCCACTTT. Translated: CASRRNLYRDRVSPLHF.